Listed here are 8 T cell receptor beta chains from one sample, sequenced in a study of sequential checkpoint blockade in melanoma. Treatment denoted: randomized to nivolumab then ipilimumab (arm A) or the reverse (arm B). Profiling relied on immunoSEQ multiplex PCR, and the TCRdb table lists in-frame clones only, not all of them. The data hold approximately 40,000 clones, with approximately 90% observed a single time. The material sequenced was CD8+ T cells sorted from blood (inferred from file names), taken from a patient given nivolumab and ipilimumab in sequence. The receptor source for this set is a human donor with melanoma.

The V and J genes are TRBV7-6 and TRBJ1-1; 7 nucleotides agree with TRBD1. V lost 2 bases and J lost 3; bases outside the gene matches: 9. The CDR3 extends over 16 amino acids. Germline V gene lookup returns CDR1 SGHVS and CDR2 FNYEAQ. This CDR3 is CASSLPLRGSDTEAFF. The CDR3 DNA sequence: TGTGCCAGCAGCTTACCGCTCAGGGGGTCGGACACTGAAGCTTTCTTT. The whole variable domain, remainder taken from reference TRBV7-6 and TRBJ1-1, is GAGVSQSPRYKVTKRGQDVALRCDPISGHVSLYWYRQALGQGPEFLTYFNYEAQQDKSGLPNDRFSAERPEGSISTLTIQRTEQRDSAMYRCASSLPLRGSDTEAFFGQGTRLTVV.

This chain links TRBV13 with TRBJ2-3; 7 bases map to TRBD1. V lost 1 base to trimming and J lost 3 bases; unmatched junction nucleotides: 4. The CDR3 totals 15 residues. Germline values: CDR1 PRHDT, CDR2 FYEKMQ (reference sequence). The CDR3 is CASSLDTGVTDTQYF. Written as DNA, the CDR3 is TGTGCCAGCAGCTTAGACACAGGGGTAACAGATACGCAGTATTTT. The entire variable domain, with the rest obtained from reference TRBV13 and TRBJ2-3, is as follows: AAGVIQSPRHLIKEKRETATLKCYPIPRHDTVYWYQQGPGQDPQFLISFYEKMQSDKGSIPDRFSAQQFSDYHSELNMSSLELGDSALYFCASSLDTGVTDTQYFGPGTRLTVL.

The chain is built from TRBV27 and TRBJ1-5; perhaps TRBD1 as D (5 bases). Germline V gene data show CDR1 as MNHEY and CDR2 as SMNVEV (reference sequence). V was trimmed by 8 bases and J by 0 bases, leaving 20 bases between them. This CDR3 has 17 amino acids. The CDR3 nucleotides read TGTGCCAGCTCCTACTCAGGTGGGGGGTATAGCAATCAGCCCCAGCATTTT. It encodes CASSYSGGGYSNQPQHF.

V is TRBV15 and J is TRBJ1-5; tentative D call: TRBD1 (6 bases). The germline gives CDR1 LNHNV, CDR2 YYDKDF (reference sequence). V lost 8 bases and J lost 2, with 7 bases in between. This CDR3 is 12 amino acids long. CDR3 in amino acids: CATAGGNQPQHF. The CDR3 DNA is TGTGCCACCGCAGGGGGCAATCAGCCCCAGCATTTT. The whole variable domain, remainder taken from reference TRBV15 and TRBJ1-5, is DAMVIQNPRYQVTQFGKPVTLSCSQTLNHNVMYWYQQKSSQAPKLLFHYYDKDFNNEADTPDNFQSRRPNTSFCFLDIRSPGLGDTAMYLCATAGGNQPQHFGDGTRLSIL.

The genes are TRBV6-7 and TRBJ2-3, with a weak D call TRBD1 (5 bases). TRBV6-7 is an ORF, and what it does is uncertain. Deletions cut 2 bases from V and 0 bases from J, with 12 bases between. This CDR3 contains 16 residues. CDR3 DNA sequence: TGTGCCAGCAGTTACCAGGGCGCTTCTAGCACAGATACGCAGTATTTT. Amino acid sequence: CASSYQGASSTDTQYF.

Worth noting for this clone: It is unclear where the CDR3 begins or ends on the DNA, so no DNA is shown, and the CDR3 is as TCRdb lists it. This chain joins TRBV12-1 and TRBJ2-7; the table's D call, TRBD2, was not checked against the DNA. TRBV12-1 is a pseudogene segment. Ends included, the CDR3 has 13 residues. The CDR3 sequence: CASSWGRGAEQYV.

V usage is TRBV7-2 and J usage is TRBJ2-1, with 11 nucleotides matching TRBD2. From germline, CDR1 is SGHTA and CDR2 FQGNSA. The CDR3 length is 16 residues. V shed 5 bases and J 5 bases; nucleotides not matched to a gene: 8. CDR3 region: CASSAPTSGRDNEQFF. Here the CDR3 DNA reads TGTGCCAGCAGCGCGCCTACTAGCGGGAGAGACAATGAGCAGTTCTTC.

V and J are TRBV7-2 and TRBJ2-7, with 9 bases lining up with TRBD1. The germline V gene has CDR1 SGHTA and CDR2 FQGNSA. The CDR3 is 15 residues long. V was pared by 2 bases and J by 5 bases, with 7 bases of the junction left unmatched. CDR3 sequence reads: CASSLPGTGFHEQYF. The DNA for the CDR3 is TGTGCCAGCAGCTTACCCGGGACAGGGTTCCACGAGCAGTACTTC.